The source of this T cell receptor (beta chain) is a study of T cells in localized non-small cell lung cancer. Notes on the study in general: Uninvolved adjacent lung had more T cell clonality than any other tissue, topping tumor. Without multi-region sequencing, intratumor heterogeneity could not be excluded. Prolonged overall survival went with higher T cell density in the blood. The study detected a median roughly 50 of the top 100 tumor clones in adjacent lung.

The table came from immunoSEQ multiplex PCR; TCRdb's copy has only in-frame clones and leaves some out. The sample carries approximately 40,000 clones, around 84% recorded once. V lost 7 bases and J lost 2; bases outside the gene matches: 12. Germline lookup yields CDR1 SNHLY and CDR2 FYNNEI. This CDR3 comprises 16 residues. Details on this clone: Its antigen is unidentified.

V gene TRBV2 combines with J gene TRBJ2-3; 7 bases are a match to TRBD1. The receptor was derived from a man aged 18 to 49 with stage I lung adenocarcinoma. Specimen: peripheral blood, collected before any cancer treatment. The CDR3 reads CASKVETGLFTDTQYF. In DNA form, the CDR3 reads TGTGCCAGCAAGGTTGAGACAGGGTTATTCACAGATACGCAGTATTTT.